The 14 T cell receptor beta chains given below trace back to one sample, sequenced in a study of cytomegalovirus exposure and HLA in healthy donors. This table comes from immunoSEQ multiplex PCR, and its TCRdb copy is limited to in-frame clones, with some not included. The sample includes about 160,000 clones, 75% to 90% seen only once; the top ten take approximately 2.2%. Sequenced sample: PBMCs. These receptors all stem from a woman aged 18-30 years in good health and CMV-seronegative.

This clone was counted a single time. V is TRBV6-1 and J is TRBJ2-1; 12 bases match TRBD2. J was trimmed by 5 bases and V by 6 bases; bases with no gene match: 5. This CDR3 comprises 15 residues. CDR1 and CDR2 from the germline V gene are MNHNS and SASEGT. The DNA of the CDR3 is TGTGCCAGCAGCTTGGGACTAGCGGGTAACAATGAGCAGTTCTTC. Its translation is CASSLGLAGNNEQFF.

The rearrangement uses TRBV6-5 and TRBJ2-7; weak D call: TRBD1 (6 bases). V was clipped by 2 bases and J by 4 bases, with 12 bases between them. CDR1 and CDR2 from the germline V gene are MNHEY and SVGAGI. CDR3 length: 14 residues. DNA for the CDR3: TGTGCCAGCAGTTACGTGGGGCAGGGGTACGAGCAGTACTTC. This gives the protein CASSYVGQGYEQYF.

The chain carries TRBV11-1 and TRBJ2-7; the D gene is possibly TRBD2 (6 bases). This CDR3 has 14 amino acids. The germline CDR1 and CDR2 sequences are SGHAT and FQDESV (reference sequence). V lost 1 base, J lost 3 bases, and 10 bases lay in between. CDR3 DNA sequence: TGTGCCAGCAGCTTAGATCAGGGAGGCTACGAGCAGTACTTC. It yields the protein CASSLDQGGYEQYF.

The rearrangement uses TRBV5-1 and TRBJ1-1, with 7 bases aligning to TRBD1. Germline loops: CDR1 SGHRS, CDR2 YFSETQ. The CDR3 contains 16 residues. J was trimmed by 8 bases and V by 2 bases; bases with no gene match: 15. The CDR3 here is CASSFGGTVSVGEAFF. CDR3 nucleotides: TGCGCCAGCAGCTTTGGGGGGACAGTCTCAGTTGGGGAAGCTTTCTTT.

The genes are TRBV2 and TRBJ2-2; 7 bases line up with TRBD1. Germline CDR1 and CDR2: SNHLY and FYNNEI. Germline trimming cut 5 bases from V and 0 bases from J; bases unmatched to any gene: 6. The CDR3 extends over 16 amino acids. CDR3: CASSLDRATNTGELFF. CDR3 bases: TGTGCCAGCAGTCTAGACAGGGCAACGAACACCGGGGAGCTGTTTTTT. Filled out from reference TRBV2 and TRBJ2-2, the complete variable domain reads EPEVTQTPSHQVTQMGQEVILRCVPISNHLYFYWYRQILGQKVEFLVSFYNNEISEKSEIFDDQFSVERPDGSNFTLKIRSTKLEDSAMYFCASSLDRATNTGELFFGEGSRLTVL.

The V and J genes are TRBV6-1 and TRBJ2-2; the match to TRBD2 covers 14 bases. Germline V lookup: CDR1 MNHNS, CDR2 SASEGT. J lost 6 bases, V lost 4 bases, and 1 base had no gene match. The CDR3 spans 15 residues. The CDR3 region is CASSGLAGGSGELFF. The CDR3 nucleotides read TGTGCCAGCAGTGGACTAGCGGGAGGGTCCGGGGAGCTGTTTTTT.

V and J are TRBV27 and TRBJ1-5; 10 nucleotides match TRBD1. The CDR3 is 15 amino acids. The germline gives CDR1 MNHEY, CDR2 SMNVEV (reference sequence). Trimming removed 8 bases from V and 11 bases from J; junction bases left unmatched: 15. CDR3 in amino acids: CASSGGDRGLGAQHF. CDR3 in DNA: TGTGCCAGCTCCGGAGGGGACAGGGGCCTCGGGGCCCAGCATTTT.

This sequence joins TRBV29-1 and TRBJ2-5; 7 nucleotides match TRBD2. Germline CDR1 SQVTM, CDR2 ANQGSEA. Unmatched junction bases numbered 6, after V lost 5 bases and J lost 0 bases. The CDR3 contains 14 residues. CDR3 protein: CSVIRGLDQETQYF. The CDR3 DNA reads as TGCAGCGTTATCCGAGGACTAGACCAAGAGACCCAGTACTTC.

The chain links TRBV12-5 to TRBJ1-5; TRBD1 aligns across 7 bases. The CDR3 runs 14 residues. V gave up 2 bases and J gave up 5 bases; unmatched junction bases: 3. Germline assignment: CDR1 LGHNT and CDR2 FRNRAP. The CDR3 nucleotides are TGTGCTAGTGGTTTGCCAGGGGGTTATCAGCCCCAGCATTTT. This translates into CASGLPGGYQPQHF.

This sequence joins TRBV7-9 and TRBJ2-1; 7 positions match TRBD1. Germline V gene sequence: CDR1 SEHNR, CDR2 FQNEAQ (reference sequence). The CDR3 consists of 17 residues. Trimming took 0 bases from V and 6 from J; bases not matched to a gene: 11. The DNA for the CDR3 is TGTGCCAGCAGCTTAGCTCTGAAGGGGGCCCGACTCAATGAGCAGTTCTTC. Protein: CASSLALKGARLNEQFF. The variable domain in full, with the rest retrieved from reference TRBV7-9 and TRBJ2-1, is DTGVSQNPRHKITKRGQNVTFRCDPISEHNRLYWYRQTLGQGPEFLTYFQNEAQLEKSRLLSDRFSAERPKGSFSTLEIQRTEQGDSAMYLCASSLALKGARLNEQFFGPGTRLTVL.

The V and J genes are TRBV19 and TRBJ1-1, with 7 bases identical to TRBD1. J was trimmed by 1 base and V by 5 bases; bases with no gene match: 4. The CDR3 runs to 14 residues. Germline CDR1 and CDR2: LNHDA and SQIVND (reference sequence). CDR3 sequence: CASSFSGGNTEAFF. The CDR3 bases are TGTGCCAGTAGTTTCTCAGGGGGGAACACTGAAGCTTTCTTT.

This clone appeared a single time. The V and J genes are TRBV5-1 and TRBJ2-3; TRBD2 aligns across 7 bases. CDR3 size: 15 residues. Germline CDR1 SGHRS, CDR2 YFSETQ. V was pared by 4 bases and J by 3 bases, with 8 bases of the junction left unmatched. The CDR3 here is CASSGGGPGTDTQYF. CDR3 nucleotide sequence: TGCGCCAGCAGCGGGGGAGGGCCCGGAACAGATACGCAGTATTTT.

The V gene is TRBV11-2, the J gene TRBJ2-7; 7 bases are shared with TRBD1. Trimming removed 5 bases from V and 4 bases from J; junction bases left unmatched: 14. This CDR3 has 16 amino acids. Germline V CDR1 and CDR2: SGHAT, FQNNGV. The CDR3, as DNA: TGTGCCAGCAGCCCGACCACAAGGGGGCGCGGATACGAGCAGTACTTC. This gives the protein CASSPTTRGRGYEQYF.

This chain links TRBV5-1 with TRBJ2-5; 9 bases are shared with TRBD2. Trimming cost V 2 bases and J 1 base; bases outside gene matches: 6. Germline CDR1 reads SGHRS; CDR2 reads YFSETQ. The CDR3 runs to 16 residues. This CDR3 reads CASSLGAGGPQETQYF. The CDR3 DNA follows: TGCGCCAGCAGCTTAGGGGCGGGAGGGCCCCAAGAGACCCAGTACTTC.